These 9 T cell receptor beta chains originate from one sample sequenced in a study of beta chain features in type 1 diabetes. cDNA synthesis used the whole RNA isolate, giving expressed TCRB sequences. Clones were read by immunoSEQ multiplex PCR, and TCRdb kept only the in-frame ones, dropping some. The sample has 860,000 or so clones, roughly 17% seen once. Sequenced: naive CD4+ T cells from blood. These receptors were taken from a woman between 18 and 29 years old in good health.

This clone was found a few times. CDR3 protein: CASSSTGLVISNTEAFF. The CDR3 DNA reads TGTGCCAGCAGTTCGACAGGGTTAGTGATCTCAAACACTGAAGCTTTCTTT. The genes are TRBV28 and TRBJ1-1; the match to TRBD1 covers 7 bases. V lost 4 bases to trimming and J lost 2 bases; unmatched junction nucleotides: 13. CDR3 length: 17 amino acids. The germline gives CDR1 MDHEN, CDR2 SYDVKM.

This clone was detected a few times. The CDR3 DNA is TGTGCCAGCAGCAGACCGGACAGGAACTCCTACGAGCAGTACTTC. Translated: CASSRPDRNSYEQYF. The chain combines TRBV5-4 with TRBJ2-7; TRBD1 aligns across 7 bases. Trimming at V came to 4 bases and at J to 0 bases, leaving 7 bases not matched to a gene. The CDR3 has 15 amino acids. Looked up from germline, CDR1 is SGHNT and CDR2 is YYREEE (reference sequence).

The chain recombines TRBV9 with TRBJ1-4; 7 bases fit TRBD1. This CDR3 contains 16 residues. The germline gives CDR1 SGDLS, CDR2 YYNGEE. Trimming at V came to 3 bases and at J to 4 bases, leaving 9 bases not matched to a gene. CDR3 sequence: CASSAGGQPFNEKLFF. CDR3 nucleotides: TGTGCCAGCAGCGCCGGGGGACAGCCCTTTAATGAAAAACTGTTTTTT.

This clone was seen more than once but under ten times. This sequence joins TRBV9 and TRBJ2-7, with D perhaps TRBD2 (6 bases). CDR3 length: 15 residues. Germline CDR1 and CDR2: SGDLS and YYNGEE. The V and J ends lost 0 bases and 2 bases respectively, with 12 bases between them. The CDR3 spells CASSVAGEAAYEQYF. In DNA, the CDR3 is TGTGCCAGCAGCGTAGCGGGAGAGGCGGCCTACGAGCAGTACTTC. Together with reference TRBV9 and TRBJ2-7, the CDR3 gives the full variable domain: DSGVTQTPKHLITATGQRVTLRCSPRSGDLSVYWYQQSLDQGLQFLIQYYNGEERAKGNILERFSAQQFPDLHSELNLSSLELGDSALYFCASSVAGEAAYEQYFGPGTRLTVT.

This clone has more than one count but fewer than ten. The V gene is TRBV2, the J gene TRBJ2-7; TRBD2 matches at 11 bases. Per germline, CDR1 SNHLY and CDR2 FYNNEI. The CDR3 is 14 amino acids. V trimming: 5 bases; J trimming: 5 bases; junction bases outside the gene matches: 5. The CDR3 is CASSLAGGFHEQYF. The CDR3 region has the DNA TGTGCCAGCAGTTTAGCGGGAGGGTTCCACGAGCAGTACTTC.

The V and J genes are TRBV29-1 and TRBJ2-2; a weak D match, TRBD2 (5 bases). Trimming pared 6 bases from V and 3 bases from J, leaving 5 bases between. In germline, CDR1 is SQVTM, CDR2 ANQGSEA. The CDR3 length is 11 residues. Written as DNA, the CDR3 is TGCAGCGTGAGGGACACCGGGGAGCTGTTTTTT. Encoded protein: CSVRDTGELFF.

The CDR3 DNA sequence: TGTGCCAGCTCACGAGTAGCGGGAGGGCCTGGTGGCGAGCAGTACTTC. Translating gives CASSRVAGGPGGEQYF. The chain has TRBV18 and TRBJ2-7, with 11 bases matching TRBD2. CDR1 KGHSH and CDR2 LQKENI come from the germline V gene. The length of the CDR3 is 16 residues. V was pared by 4 bases and J by 6 bases, with 11 bases of the junction left unmatched.

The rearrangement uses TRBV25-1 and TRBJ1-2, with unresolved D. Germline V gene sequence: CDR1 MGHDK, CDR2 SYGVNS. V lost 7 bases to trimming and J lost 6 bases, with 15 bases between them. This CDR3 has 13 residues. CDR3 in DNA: TGTGCCAGCATCGGTACAGAGGACGATGGCTACACCTTC. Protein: CASIGTEDDGYTF.

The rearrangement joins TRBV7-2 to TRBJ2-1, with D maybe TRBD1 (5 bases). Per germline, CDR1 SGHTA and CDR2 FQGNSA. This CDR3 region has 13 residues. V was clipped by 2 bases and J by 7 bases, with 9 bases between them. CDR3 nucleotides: TGTGCCAGCAGCTTATACAGGCAAAATGAGCAGTTCTTC. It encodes CASSLYRQNEQFF.